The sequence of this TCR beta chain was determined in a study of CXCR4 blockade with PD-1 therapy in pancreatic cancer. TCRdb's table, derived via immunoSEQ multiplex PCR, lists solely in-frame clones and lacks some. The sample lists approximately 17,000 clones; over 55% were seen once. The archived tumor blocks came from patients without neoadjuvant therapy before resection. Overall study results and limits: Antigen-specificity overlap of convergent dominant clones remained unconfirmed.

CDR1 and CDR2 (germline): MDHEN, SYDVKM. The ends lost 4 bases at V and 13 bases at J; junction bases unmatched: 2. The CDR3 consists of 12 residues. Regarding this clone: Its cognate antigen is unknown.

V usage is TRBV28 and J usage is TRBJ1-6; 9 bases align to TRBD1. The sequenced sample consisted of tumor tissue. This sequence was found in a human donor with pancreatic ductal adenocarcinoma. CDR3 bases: TGTGCCAGCAGTTCGGACAGGGGCCCCCTCCACTTT. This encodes CASSSDRGPLHF.